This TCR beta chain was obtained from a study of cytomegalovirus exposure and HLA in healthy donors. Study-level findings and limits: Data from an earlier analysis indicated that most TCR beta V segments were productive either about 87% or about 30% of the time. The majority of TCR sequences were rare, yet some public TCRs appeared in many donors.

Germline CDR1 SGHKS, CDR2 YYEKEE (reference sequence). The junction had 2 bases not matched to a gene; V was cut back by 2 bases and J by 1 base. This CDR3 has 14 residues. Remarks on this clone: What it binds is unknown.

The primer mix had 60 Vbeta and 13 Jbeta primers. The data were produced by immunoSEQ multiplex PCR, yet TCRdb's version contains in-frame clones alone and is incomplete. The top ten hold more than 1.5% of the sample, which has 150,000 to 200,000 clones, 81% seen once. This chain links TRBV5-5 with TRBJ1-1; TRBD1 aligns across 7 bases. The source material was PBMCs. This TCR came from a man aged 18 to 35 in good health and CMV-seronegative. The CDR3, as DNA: TGTGCCAGCAGCTTCAACAGGGGGAACACTGAAGCTTTCTTT. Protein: CASSFNRGNTEAFF.